This T cell receptor (beta chain) derives from a study of shared clonotypes between healthy human individuals. Study-wide background: Donors, aged 18 to 49, were a couple of women and three men. CD4 naive and CD4 memory each took three plates per donor, while CD8 naive took two and CD8 memory one. Findings and limits, study-wide: Estimated richness values were generally larger in naive subsets than in memory subsets.

With 4 bases clipped from V and 1 base from J, the junction kept 6 bases outside the gene matches. In germline, CDR1 is MNHNY, CDR2 SVGAGI (reference sequence). The CDR3 contains 15 residues. CD4+ cells underwent separation, giving CD45RA+ naive and CD45RA-negative memory subsets. On this clone: Its antigen is unknown.

Clones were read by immunoSEQ multiplex PCR, and TCRdb kept only the in-frame ones, dropping some. The table lists roughly 1 million clones, around 76% of them singletons, with less than 1.5% in the top ten. The TCR was taken from a man aged 18 to 30 in good health. J is TRBJ1-1 and V is TRBV6-6; 7 positions match TRBD1. Sequencing was performed on memory CD4+ T cells sorted from blood. Described subset: CD45RA-negative fraction. This CDR3 is CASSWIRQGNTEAFF. The DNA of the CDR3 is TGTGCCAGCAGTTGGATTAGACAGGGGAACACTGAAGCTTTCTTT.